This TCR beta chain emerged from a study of spatial heterogeneity in lung cancer. Time point denoted: sample taken at primary tumor resection. CDR1 and CDR2 (germline): SNHLY, FYNNEI. CDR3 size: 16 residues. Trimming at V came to 0 bases and at J to 8 bases, leaving 10 bases not matched to a gene. This clonotype was seen many times. One entry per CDR3 protein results from TCRdb running MiXCR on the 5' RACE reads. The table has 55,000 to 70,000 distinct CDR3 sequences, roughly 6.4% seen once. The rearrangement joins TRBV2 to TRBJ2-3; TRBD2 aligns across 8 bases. The sequence was collected from a female donor with early-stage non-small cell lung cancer. Sequencing used PBMCs, obtained at surgery. This CDR3 is CASSEARQAAGGTQYF. The DNA of the CDR3 is TGTGCCAGCAGTGAAGCAAGGCAAGCGGCGGGGGGTACGCAGTATTTT.